The 31 T cell receptor beta chains given below trace back to one sample, sequenced in a study of glioma-infiltrating T cells. Amplification of TCR alpha and beta CDR3 regions from RNA used iRepertoire nested multiplex PCR. TCRdb re-called the multiplex PCR reads with MiXCR, one entry per CDR3 protein. Of fewer than 3,500 distinct CDR3 sequences listed, 33% were seen once; the top ten hold around 7.3%. Sequencing was carried out using glioma tissue, nonneoplastic brain tissue, or PBMCs (not recorded which). The origin of the receptors is a human donor with low-grade glioma or glioblastoma, undergoing nonglioma brain surgery, or in good health (not recorded which).

This clonotype was counted many times. V and J are TRBV7-2 and TRBJ2-7; D gene uncertain. The V gene lost 4 bases and the J gene lost 3 bases, with 7 bases spanning the gap. The CDR3 covers 12 residues. Germline CDR1 SGHTA, CDR2 FQGNSA. The CDR3: CASSSSLYEQYF. The CDR3 coding sequence is TGTGCCAGCAGCTCATCCCTCTACGAGCAGTACTTC.

This clonotype is medium-sized in the sample. V gene TRBV20-1 combines with J gene TRBJ2-7; 10 nucleotides match TRBD2. This CDR3 comprises 15 residues. CDR1 DFQATT and CDR2 SNEGSKA come from the germline V gene (reference sequence). The J segment lost 7 bases and the V segment lost 0 bases, leaving 9 bases of the junction unmatched. The CDR3 sequence is CSAREGLASFGEQYF. The CDR3 region has the DNA TGCAGTGCTAGAGAGGGACTAGCGTCCTTTGGGGAGCAGTACTTC.

Within the sample, this clonotype is large. The CDR3 DNA reads TGTGCCAGCAGTTACACCGGGACTAGCTACAATGAGCAGTTCTTC. Translated: CASSYTGTSYNEQFF. The rearrangement joins TRBV6-6 to TRBJ2-1, with 8 bases that match TRBD2. Trimming took 2 bases from V and 3 from J; bases not matched to a gene: 3. This CDR3 has 15 residues. The germline V gene encodes CDR1 MNHNY and CDR2 SVGAGI (reference sequence).

In its sample, this clonotype is medium-sized. The chain has TRBV5-4 and TRBJ2-1, with 10 bases identical to TRBD2. CDR1 and CDR2 from the germline V gene are SGHNT and YYREEE (reference sequence). The CDR3 covers 15 residues. Germline trimming cut 4 bases from V and 5 bases from J; bases unmatched to any gene: 6. The CDR3 reads CASSPAGGLNNEQFF. In DNA form, the CDR3 reads TGTGCCAGCAGCCCAGCGGGGGGGCTTAACAATGAGCAGTTCTTC.

By proportion, this clonotype is medium-sized. V usage is TRBV7-2 and J usage is TRBJ2-3, with 10 positions matching TRBD2. The CDR3 length is 17 residues. Germline CDR1 reads SGHTA; CDR2 reads FQGNSA. J lost 0 bases, V lost 3 bases, and 6 bases had no gene match. The CDR3 coding sequence is TGTGCCAGCAGCTTCTCAGCGGGGGGGATTAGCACAGATACGCAGTATTTT. It specifies CASSFSAGGISTDTQYF.

This clonotype ranks as large. In DNA form, the CDR3 reads TGTGCCAGCACCCTATTGTTAGGGGGCACGAACGAGCAGTACTTC. This gives the protein CASTLLLGGTNEQYF. The chain carries TRBV6-1 and TRBJ2-7; 7 nucleotides line up with TRBD1. The CDR3 covers 15 residues. From germline, CDR1 is MNHNS and CDR2 SASEGT. V lost 7 bases, J lost 5 bases, and 14 bases stayed unmatched.

This clonotype has ten or more counts. The chain employs TRBV19 and TRBJ2-7; the match to TRBD2 covers 7 bases. J gave up 2 bases and V 2 bases, and 3 bases lay outside the gene matches. Germline assignment: CDR1 LNHDA and CDR2 SQIVND (reference sequence). The length of the CDR3 is 14 residues. CDR3 sequence: CASSISGIAYEQYF. In nucleotides, the CDR3 is TGTGCCAGTAGTATAAGCGGGATAGCCTACGAGCAGTACTTC.

The chain uses TRBV7-2 and TRBJ1-2; D unclear. This CDR3 is 13 amino acids long. The V and J ends lost 6 bases and 4 bases respectively, with 12 bases between them. Germline V gives CDR1 SGHTA, CDR2 FQGNSA. The CDR3 DNA reads TGTGCCAGCAGGGCAGAAGGGAGCTATGGCTACACCTTC. Encoded protein: CASRAEGSYGYTF. Variable domain in full (rest from reference TRBV7-2 and TRBJ1-2): GAGVSQSPSNKVTEKGKDVELRCDPISGHTALYWYRQSLGQGLEFLIYFQGNSAPDKSGLPSDRFSAERTGGSVSTLTIQRTQQEDSAVYLCASRAEGSYGYTFGSGTRLTVV.

Relative to its sample, this clonotype is medium-sized. The chain combines TRBV14 with TRBJ2-5; no clear D. Per the germline V gene, CDR1 is SGHDN and CDR2 is FVKESK. CDR3 length equals 15 residues. Trimming stripped 0 bases from V and 1 base from J, with 9 bases between. The CDR3 sequence is CASSQDLWSQETQYF. As DNA, the CDR3 is TGTGCCAGCAGCCAAGATCTATGGAGCCAAGAGACCCAGTACTTC.

About this clonotype itself: Germline and junction disagree at one end, which may indicate a read error. The genes are TRBV19 and TRBJ1-2; 10 nucleotides align to TRBD1. The length of the CDR3 is 15 residues. Germline V gives CDR1 LNHDA, CDR2 SQIVND (reference sequence). The CDR3 region is CDSSNRDRGTSGYTF. The CDR3, as DNA: TGTGACAGTAGTAACCGGGACAGGGGTACCTCTGGCTACACCTTC.

The rearrangement links TRBV20-1 to TRBJ1-1; D may be TRBD1 (6 bases). This CDR3 is 14 amino acids long. Looked up from germline, CDR1 is DFQATT and CDR2 is SNEGSKA (reference sequence). V lost 5 bases and J 5 bases, leaving 18 bases between the germline ends. CDR3 sequence reads: CSASSQGKGTEAFF. CDR3 DNA sequence: TGCAGTGCTTCTTCCCAGGGGAAGGGGACTGAAGCTTTCTTT.

By frequency in the sample, this clonotype is large. The chain employs TRBV20-1 and TRBJ1-2; unclear D gene. The length of the CDR3 is 8 residues. V lost 4 bases to trimming and J lost 8 bases, with 2 bases between them. The germline V gene encodes CDR1 DFQATT and CDR2 SNEGSKA (reference sequence). CDR3 coding DNA: TGCAGTGCTAACGGCTACACCTTC. This sequence encodes CSANGYTF.

A single count supports this clonotype. No conserved phenylalanine or tryptophan is present at the end of the CDR3, so a read error is the likely explanation. The rearrangement uses TRBV19 and TRBJ2-1; tentatively, D is TRBD2 (5 bases). The CDR3 is 15 amino acids. Per germline, CDR1 LNHDA and CDR2 SQIVND (reference sequence). Trimming took 7 bases from V and 4 from J, leaving 17 bases between them. The CDR3 DNA is TGTGCCAGTAATGAGAGGGTCTGGGGTTACAATGAGCAGTTCCTC. This codes for CASNERVWGYNEQFL.

On this clonotype: Relative to the germline gene, one junction end is altered; a read error may explain this. The chain carries TRBV5-4 and TRBJ2-5; 8 bases agree with TRBD2. This CDR3 is built from 14 residues. Germline V lookup: CDR1 SGHNT, CDR2 YYREEE (reference sequence). CDR3 nucleotides: TGTGCCAGCAGCACCGGGGGGGGCCGGGAGACCGAGTACTTC. Amino acid sequence: CASSTGGGRETEYF.

A remark on this clonotype: The junction and the germline gene differ at one end; a read error may be behind it. The chain combines TRBV27 with TRBJ1-1; 8 bases fit TRBD1. Germline V CDR1 and CDR2: MNHEY, SMNVEV (reference sequence). This CDR3 is 16 amino acids long. The CDR3 sequence is CSSILLSGTGMTEAFF. The CDR3, as DNA: TGTTCCAGCATTTTACTTTCCGGGACAGGTATGACTGAAGCTTTCTTT.

This clonotype showed up just once. This CDR3 is missing its conserved last phenylalanine or tryptophan, likely due to a read error. V is TRBV18 and J is TRBJ2-7, with D perhaps matching TRBD1 or TRBD2 (6 bases each). This CDR3 spans 15 amino acids. The V and J ends lost 3 bases and 4 bases respectively, with 16 bases between them. Germline V gene sequence: CDR1 KGHSH, CDR2 LQKENI. The CDR3, as DNA: TGTGCCAGCTCACCGGCCGGGGGCGAGGAATACGAGCAGTACTTA. Its protein is CASSPAGGEEYEQYL.

The table lists this clonotype with many counts. The chain carries TRBV9 and TRBJ2-3, with D unresolved. Between the trimmed V and J ends, which lost 0 bases and 0 bases, there was a span of 11 bases. The CDR3 runs 16 residues. Germline V gene sequence: CDR1 SGDLS, CDR2 YYNGEE. CDR3 nucleotides: TGTGCCAGCAGCGTAGGAGAGTTGGCTAGCACAGATACGCAGTATTTT. It encodes CASSVGELASTDTQYF.

Judged by abundance, this clonotype is large. This chain connects TRBV20-1 to TRBJ1-2, with TRBD1 matching over 7 bases. The V gene's germline CDR1 is DFQATT and CDR2 SNEGSKA (reference sequence). The CDR3 runs to 13 residues. The V gene end was trimmed by 8 bases and the J gene end by 4 bases; junction bases not matched to a gene: 10. CDR3 in amino acids: CSCPGQDIYGYTF. CDR3 DNA: TGCAGTTGTCCCGGACAGGACATCTATGGCTACACCTTC.

The gene calls are TRBV6-8 and TRBJ1-1; D is possibly TRBD1 (5 bases). CDR1 is MNHGY and CDR2 is SAAAGT in the germline V gene. The CDR3 runs 16 residues. V lost 0 bases, J lost 1 base, and 12 bases lay in between. The CDR3 here is CASSYSTGRRNTEAFF. CDR3 nucleotide sequence: TGTGCCAGCAGTTACTCAACAGGACGCCGGAACACTGAAGCTTTCTTT.

By share of the sample, this clonotype is medium-sized (0.01 to 0.1%). This chain connects TRBV24-1 to TRBJ2-3, with D perhaps matching TRBD2 (6 bases). V lost 4 bases and J lost 1, with 11 bases in between. Germline CDR1 reads KGHDR; CDR2 reads SFDVKD. The CDR3 covers 15 residues. The CDR3 sequence: CATSEAGPGTDTQYF. The CDR3 DNA is TGTGCCACCAGTGAAGCGGGCCCTGGCACAGATACGCAGTATTTT.

By frequency in the sample, this clonotype is medium-sized. V usage is TRBV4-2 and J usage is TRBJ2-3, with D possibly TRBD2 on 5 matching bases. The CDR3 loop spans 13 amino acids. V lost 6 bases, J lost 0 bases, and 7 bases lay in between. Germline V CDR1 and CDR2: LGHNA, YNFKEQ. The CDR3 sequence is CASREDSTDTQYF. The CDR3 DNA sequence: TGTGCCAGCAGGGAGGATAGCACAGATACGCAGTATTTT.

Sample share makes this clonotype medium-sized. The chain employs TRBV12-3 or TRBV12-4 and TRBJ1-3, with D unclear. The CDR3 contains 16 residues. Trimming removed 10 bases at V and 2 bases at J, with 21 bases between. This CDR3 is CATRGPIPQPGNTIYF. The DNA for the CDR3 is TGTGCCACCCGAGGGCCGATCCCCCAACCTGGAAACACCATATATTTT.

In its sample, this clonotype ranks as large. This sequence joins TRBV6-2 or TRBV6-3 and TRBJ2-2, with TRBD1 identical over 7 bases. The length of the CDR3 is 15 residues. V dropped 5 bases and J dropped 0; count of bases not matched to a gene: 3. Germline-derived CDR1 and CDR2 are MNHEY and SVGEGT. The CDR3 spells CASSLGTANTGELFF. CDR3 DNA: TGTGCCAGCAGTCTTGGGACAGCGAACACCGGGGAGCTGTTTTTT.

This clonotype is medium-sized within its sample. The rearrangement joins TRBV7-2 to TRBJ1-5; D possibly corresponds to TRBD1 (6 bases). From germline, CDR1 is SGHTA and CDR2 FQGNSA. V shed 1 base and J shed 7 bases, with 14 bases lying between them. The CDR3 sequence is 15 residues long. This CDR3 is CASSLGWGARQPQHF. CDR3 in DNA: TGTGCCAGCAGCTTAGGGTGGGGGGCCCGACAGCCCCAGCATTTT.

For this clonotype: The junction differs from germline at one of its ends, possibly a read error. The chain joins TRBV20-1 to TRBJ1-5; TRBD1 matches at 8 bases. The CDR3 contains 20 residues. In germline, CDR1 is DFQATT, CDR2 SNEGSKA (reference sequence). CDR3 in amino acids: CSASLPTGTGGPISTQPQHF. DNA of the CDR3: TGCAGTGCTTCACTTCCAACGGGGACAGGAGGCCCCATTAGCACTCAGCCCCAGCATTTT.

The table lists this clonotype with many counts. J is TRBJ1-2 and V is TRBV12-3 or TRBV12-4, with D hard to call. Trimming took off 7 bases at V and 8 bases at J, with 20 bases between the two ends. This CDR3 is 14 amino acids long. CDR3 in amino acids: CASKLSGNLRGYTF. The CDR3 nucleotides are TGTGCCAGCAAACTTAGTGGGAACCTAAGGGGCTACACCTTC.

This clonotype ranks as medium-sized. V gene TRBV3-1 combines with J gene TRBJ2-1; D assignment may be TRBD1 or TRBD2 (6 bases each). Trimming removed 4 bases from V and 8 bases from J, with 18 bases in between. Germline CDR1 LGHDT, CDR2 YNNKEL (reference sequence). The CDR3 has 15 amino acids. The CDR3 loop is CASSPMATGADEQFF. In DNA form, the CDR3 reads TGTGCCAGCAGCCCCATGGCCACGGGGGCGGATGAGCAGTTCTTC.

This clonotype was recorded many times. CDR3 nucleotides: TGCGCCAGCAGCTTGGCAGGGCGCGGGGGGCTAGATGGCTACACCTTC. Its translation: CASSLAGRGGLDGYTF. This rearrangement joins TRBV5-1 to TRBJ1-2, with a weak D call TRBD1 (6 bases). The V end lost 0 bases, the J end lost 6 bases, and 18 bases lay between the germline ends. The germline CDR1 and CDR2 sequences are SGHRS and YFSETQ. The CDR3 extends over 16 amino acids.

By its share, this clonotype is medium-sized (0.01 to 0.1%). The chain carries TRBV5-1 and TRBJ2-5; D is unresolved. CDR1 is SGHRS, CDR2 YFSETQ, per germline. CDR3 length: 15 residues. The V end lost 2 bases, the J end lost 4 bases, and 15 bases lay between the germline ends. CDR3 nucleotides: TGCGCCAGCAGCTTAACAGTAGGTTCAGGAGAGACCCAGTACTTC. Translating gives CASSLTVGSGETQYF.

This clonotype has at least ten counts. The genes are TRBV29-1 and TRBJ2-7; no clear D. CDR3 size: 12 residues. From germline, CDR1 is SQVTM and CDR2 ANQGSEA. V was pared by 6 bases and J by 0 bases, with 9 bases between. The CDR3 loop reads CSVRADSYEQYF. CDR3 sequence (DNA): TGCAGCGTCCGAGCCGACTCCTACGAGCAGTACTTC.

In its sample, this clonotype was seen many times. A much larger clone lies a single base off, so this may be a read error. The V call is TRBV18, the J call TRBJ2-7, with TRBD1 identical over 7 bases. CDR1 is KGHSH, CDR2 LQKENI, per germline. This CDR3 spans 15 amino acids. The CDR3 region has the DNA TGTGCCAGCTCACCGCCCGAGACAGGGAACTACGAGCAGTGCTTC. Amino acids: CASSPPETGNYEQCF. Filled out from reference TRBV18 and TRBJ2-7, the complete variable domain reads NAGVMQNPRHLVRRRGQEARLRCSPMKGHSHVYWYRQLPEEGLKFMVYLQKENIIDESGMPKERFSAEFPKEGPSILRIQQVVRGDSAAYFCASSPPETGNYEQCFGPGTRLTVT.